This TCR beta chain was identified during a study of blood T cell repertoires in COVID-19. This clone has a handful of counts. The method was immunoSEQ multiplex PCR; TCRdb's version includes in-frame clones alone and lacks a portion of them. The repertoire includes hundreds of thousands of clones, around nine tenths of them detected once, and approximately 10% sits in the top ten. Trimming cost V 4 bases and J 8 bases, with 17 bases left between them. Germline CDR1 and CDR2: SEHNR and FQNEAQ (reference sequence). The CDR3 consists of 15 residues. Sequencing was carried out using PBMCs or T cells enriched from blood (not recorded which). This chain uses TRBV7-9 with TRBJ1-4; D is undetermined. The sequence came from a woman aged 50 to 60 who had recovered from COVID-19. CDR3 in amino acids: CASSSERAEREKLFF. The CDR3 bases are TGTGCCAGCAGCTCGGAGAGGGCCGAGAGGGAAAAACTGTTTTTT.